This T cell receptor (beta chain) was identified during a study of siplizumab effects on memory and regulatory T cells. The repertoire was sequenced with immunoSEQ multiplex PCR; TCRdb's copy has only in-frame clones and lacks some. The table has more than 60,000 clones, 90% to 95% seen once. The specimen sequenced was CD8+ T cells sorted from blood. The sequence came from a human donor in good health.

The CDR3 here is CASSWTSSTDTQYF. CDR3 bases: TGTGCCAGCAGCTGGACATCTAGCACAGATACGCAGTATTTT. The chain has TRBV7-9 and TRBJ2-3; tentatively, D is TRBD1 (5 bases). Between the trimmed V and J ends, which lost 4 bases and 0 bases, there was a span of 8 bases. Germline V gene sequence: CDR1 SEHNR, CDR2 FQNEAQ (reference sequence). The CDR3 has 14 amino acids.